This T cell receptor beta chain was sequenced in a study of cytomegalovirus exposure and HLA in healthy donors. About the research overall: Unique TCRs from HLA-typed donors, 70 million to 85 million of them, were held in an early data release. Overall study findings and caveats: Evidence from a later analysis indicated that most CMV-associated TCR beta chains looked HLA-restricted. Trimming of TCR beta V- and J-genes showed a link, identified in a later analysis, to a missense DCLRE1C variant. Segments of the TCR beta V type were, in most cases, productive about 87% or about 30% of the time in an earlier analysis.

Points on this clone: The antigen is unknown.

In the PCR, 60 Vbeta and 13 Jbeta primers were used. Sequencing used immunoSEQ multiplex PCR; TCRdb keeps in-frame clones, though not all of them. The table has 150,000 to 250,000 clones, around 79% seen once. The length of the CDR3 is 14 residues. Trimming at V came to 4 bases and at J to 8 bases, leaving 6 bases not matched to a gene. The germline V gene has CDR1 MNHEY and CDR2 SVGAGI. This chain joins TRBV6-5 and TRBJ2-1; 9 bases are a match to TRBD1. This receptor was identified in a girl under 18 in good health and CMV-seropositive. Sequencing was carried out using PBMCs. The CDR3 DNA follows: TGTGCCAGCAGTTCCACAGGGGGCCTGGATGAGCAGTTCTTC. Its translation is CASSSTGGLDEQFF.